This entry lists 7 T cell receptor beta chains sequenced from one sample in a study of T cell responses to AZD1222 COVID-19 vaccine. Sequenced by immunoSEQ multiplex PCR; TCRdb stores in-frame clones only, minus some. The data hold about 120,000 clones, with around 92% observed a single time. Sample: peripheral blood, taken 28 days after the second AZD1222 dose. The receptors were sampled from an adult who received the AZD1222 COVID-19 vaccine.

The gene calls are TRBV5-1 and TRBJ2-1; weak D call: TRBD2 (5 bases). CDR1 is SGHRS and CDR2 is YFSETQ in the germline V gene. This CDR3 is 16 amino acids long. Deletions cut 1 base from V and 4 bases from J, with 15 bases between. For the CDR3, the DNA is TGCGCCAGCAGCTTGACCAGCGGACTCTTTTACAATGAGCAGTTCTTC. Its protein is CASSLTSGLFYNEQFF.

The chain uses TRBV4-1 and TRBJ2-1; a possible D gene is TRBD2 (6 bases). Germline V gene lookup returns CDR1 MGHRA and CDR2 YSYEKL. This CDR3 has 13 residues. The V end lost 4 bases, the J end lost 6 bases, and 10 bases lay between the germline ends. Here the CDR3 DNA reads TGCGCCAGCAGCCGCGGACTAATCAATGAGCAGTTCTTC. Amino acid sequence: CASSRGLINEQFF.

V gene TRBV28 combines with J gene TRBJ2-5; 13 bases align to TRBD2. This CDR3 contains 19 residues. The germline gives CDR1 MDHEN, CDR2 SYDVKM. Trimming took 3 bases from V and 4 from J; bases not matched to a gene: 14. CDR3 sequence: CASSLGQGKTSGRGETQYF. CDR3 in DNA: TGTGCCAGCAGTTTGGGACAGGGTAAAACTAGCGGGAGGGGAGAGACCCAGTACTTC.

The chain joins TRBV3-1 (or the pseudogene TRBV3-2) to TRBJ1-1; D is unresolved. This CDR3 region has 13 residues. The germline V and J ends were trimmed by 0 bases and 4 bases, with 6 bases remaining between them. The germline CDR1 and CDR2 sequences are LGHDT and YNNKEL (reference sequence). CDR3 sequence reads: CASSQDEATEAFF. The CDR3 DNA sequence: TGTGCCAGCAGCCAAGACGAGGCCACTGAAGCTTTCTTT.

The chain has TRBV14 and TRBJ2-3; 8 positions agree with TRBD2. Germline-derived CDR1 and CDR2 are SGHDN and FVKESK. Trimming at V came to 4 bases and at J to 3 bases, leaving 9 bases not matched to a gene. This CDR3 comprises 16 residues. CDR3 region: CASSPLAGLRTDTQYF. CDR3 nucleotide sequence: TGTGCCAGCAGCCCCTTAGCGGGACTCCGAACAGATACGCAGTATTTT.

This clone was found once. This rearrangement joins TRBV6-5 to TRBJ2-5; weak D call: TRBD1 (6 bases). V lost 7 bases and J lost 4, with 16 bases in between. The CDR3 has 14 amino acids. Germline V gives CDR1 MNHEY, CDR2 SVGAGI. CDR3 sequence (DNA): TGTGCCAGCACCCTCCTACAGGGTTTAGAGACCCAGTACTTC. Translating gives CASTLLQGLETQYF.

This chain uses TRBV7-9 with TRBJ2-1; D uncertain. Germline CDR1 SEHNR, CDR2 FQNEAQ (reference sequence). The CDR3 sequence is 14 residues long. V was trimmed by 2 bases and J by 7 bases, leaving 12 bases between them. Here the CDR3 DNA reads TGTGCCAGCAGCTTACTGGCCAGCCAAAATGAGCAGTTCTTC. Protein product: CASSLLASQNEQFF.